The entry below gives a single TCR beta chain sequence along with its context. This entry belongs to a study of cytotoxic CD8 clonotypes in ibrutinib-treated CLL. Libraries were prepared by immunoSEQ multiplex PCR; TCRdb keeps only in-frame clonotypes and omits some of them. This sample carries over 65,000 clones, 70% to 80% of them seen once, and the ten largest clones take around 4.8%. V lost 5 bases and J lost 6; bases outside the gene matches: 9. CDR1 is LNHNV, CDR2 YYDKDF, per germline (reference sequence). This CDR3 is 16 amino acids long. This rearrangement joins TRBV15 to TRBJ2-1; 11 bases map to TRBD2. This specimen was PBMCs, taken after 12 months of ibrutinib treatment. This TCR came from a human donor with chronic lymphocytic leukemia. CDR3: CATSPGVGLAGNEQFF. CDR3 bases: TGTGCCACCAGCCCCGGAGTCGGACTAGCGGGCAATGAGCAGTTCTTC.